Following are 17 T cell receptor beta chains from one sample sequenced in a study of cytomegalovirus exposure and HLA in healthy donors (dated by TCRdb to the late 2010s). The library was built by means of the immunoSEQ multiplex PCR assay. A mixture of 60 forward primers for TCR Vbeta segments and 13 reverse primers for TCR Jbeta segments was used in the multiplex PCR. TCRdb took over this immuneACCESS table, retaining in-frame rearrangements with V and J assigned. Such tables are incomplete; in checked studies, under half of the missing clones stem from an unresolved V gene, and the remainder is unexplained. The sample data list about 97,000 clones, and around four fifths of these were observed just once. The biggest ten clones account for roughly 4.1% of the sample. Sequences were obtained from PBMCs. Receptors originate from a man aged 40-50 years in good health and CMV-seronegative.

The gene calls are TRBV10-1 and TRBJ1-4; D unresolved. V lost 8 bases and J 7 bases, leaving 14 bases between the germline ends. The V gene's germline CDR1 is WNHNN and CDR2 SYGVQD (reference sequence). The CDR3 extends over 13 amino acids. The CDR3 here is CASGLRAAEKLFF. DNA of the CDR3: TGCGCCAGCGGGCTGAGGGCCGCTGAAAAACTGTTTTTT.

This clone was seen just once. This chain links TRBV5-1 with TRBJ2-6; 8 bases are shared with TRBD1. Per the germline V gene, CDR1 is SGHRS and CDR2 is YFSETQ. This CDR3 is 18 amino acids long. The V and J ends lost 0 bases and 0 bases, in that order; junction bases with no gene match: 5. The CDR3 loop reads CASSLGRTGFSGANVLTF. In DNA, the CDR3 is TGCGCCAGCAGCTTGGGACGGACAGGGTTCTCTGGGGCCAACGTCCTGACTTTC. The full variable domain, its missing parts supplied by reference TRBV5-1 and TRBJ2-6, is KAGVTQTPRYLIKTRGQQVTLSCSPISGHRSVSWYQQTPGQGLQFLFEYFSETQRNKGNFPGRFSGRQFSNSRSEMNVSTLELGDSALYLCASSLGRTGFSGANVLTFGAGSRLTVL.

CDR3 sequence reads: CASSLDPNDRGIWPYEQYV. In DNA, the CDR3 is TGTGCCAGCAGCTTAGATCCCAACGACAGGGGTATTTGGCCCTACGAGCAGTACGTC. The V gene is TRBV11-3, the J gene TRBJ2-7; 8 bases fit TRBD1. This CDR3 has 19 amino acids. The germline CDR1 and CDR2 sequences are SGHNT and YENEEA. After removal of 0 bases from V and 2 bases from J, the junction contained 15 bases not matched to a gene.

V gene TRBV5-3 combines with J gene TRBJ2-5; 8 bases are a match to TRBD2. TRBV5-3 is sorted into the ORF group, with uncertain function. The CDR3 contains 17 residues. Trimming at V came to 4 bases and at J to 2 bases, leaving 13 bases not matched to a gene. The CDR3 loop reads CARSPLFSGVPQETQYF. In DNA form, the CDR3 reads TGTGCCAGAAGCCCGCTGTTTAGCGGGGTGCCACAAGAGACCCAGTACTTC.

The V call is TRBV5-3, the J call TRBJ1-1; D is unclear. TRBV5-3 qualifies as an ORF whose function is uncertain. Between the trimmed V and J ends, which lost 4 bases and 4 bases, there was a span of 17 bases. The CDR3 is 15 amino acids. The CDR3 spells CARSASLRVITEAFF. The CDR3, as DNA: TGTGCCAGAAGCGCCTCGCTGAGGGTGATCACTGAAGCTTTCTTT.

V is TRBV6-5 and J is TRBJ1-1; maybe TRBD1 (5 bases). The V and J ends lost 4 bases and 0 bases respectively, with 6 bases between them. Germline V lookup: CDR1 MNHEY, CDR2 SVGAGI. This CDR3 spans 13 amino acids. The DNA for the CDR3 is TGTGCCAGCAGTTCACAGGTGAACACTGAAGCTTTCTTT. As protein: CASSSQVNTEAFF.

This clone was detected a few times. DNA for the CDR3: TGTGCCAGCAGCGTAGAAGATGCCCGCTACGAAGCTTTCTTT. Amino acid sequence: CASSVEDARYEAFF. This rearrangement joins TRBV9 to TRBJ1-1; no clear D gene. The V end was cut by 0 bases, the J end by 8 bases, with 14 bases between. Per the germline V gene, CDR1 is SGDLS and CDR2 is YYNGEE. There are 14 residues in the CDR3.

V is TRBV2 and J is TRBJ1-1, with 7 nucleotides matching TRBD1. Germline V CDR1 and CDR2: SNHLY, FYNNEI. V shed 4 bases and J 4 bases; nucleotides not matched to a gene: 6. The CDR3 length is 14 residues. This CDR3 is CASSGQGWGTEAFF. CDR3 nucleotide sequence: TGTGCCAGCAGTGGACAGGGTTGGGGCACTGAAGCTTTCTTT.

This rearrangement joins TRBV7-8 to TRBJ1-1; D uncertain. Trimming stripped 2 bases from V and 1 base from J, with 5 bases between. The CDR3 spans 13 residues. Germline assignment: CDR1 SGHVS and CDR2 FQNEAQ. Here the CDR3 reads CASSLSGNTEAFF. The CDR3 DNA follows: TGTGCCAGCAGCTTATCAGGGAACACTGAAGCTTTCTTT.

The CDR3 protein is CASSALAQGYGYTF. In nucleotides, the CDR3 is TGTGCCAGCAGCGCCTTAGCCCAGGGTTATGGCTACACCTTC. The chain is built from TRBV9 and TRBJ1-2, with D tentatively TRBD1 (5 bases). The CDR3 covers 14 residues. The V gene lost 3 bases and the J gene lost 5 bases, with 14 bases spanning the gap. Germline V gene lookup returns CDR1 SGDLS and CDR2 YYNGEE.

This chain joins TRBV7-6 and TRBJ2-1; TRBD2 is a possible D gene (6 bases). V was shortened by 5 bases and J by 7 bases, with 30 bases between the two germline ends. The CDR3 extends over 19 amino acids. Per germline, CDR1 SGHVS and CDR2 FNYEAQ. This CDR3 reads CASSPQGGNGAASRNEQFF. The CDR3 DNA reads TGTGCCAGCAGCCCTCAAGGAGGGAACGGGGCAGCTTCGCGGAATGAGCAGTTCTTC.

This chain connects TRBV2 to TRBJ1-2, with a possible D match to TRBD1 (6 bases). CDR3 length: 15 amino acids. Trimming removed 6 bases at V and 0 bases at J, with 14 bases between. Germline V CDR1 and CDR2: SNHLY, FYNNEI. DNA for the CDR3: TGTGCCAGCAGGGAGACAGGCCGATCTAACTATGGCTACACCTTC. It translates to CASRETGRSNYGYTF.

The chain is built from TRBV5-4 and TRBJ2-7, with 7 positions matching TRBD1. CDR1 is SGHNT, CDR2 YYREEE, per germline (reference sequence). This CDR3 contains 12 residues. J lost 6 bases, V lost 1 base, and 1 base had no gene match. The CDR3 nucleotides read TGTGCCAGCAGCTTGACAGGGGCCGAGCAGTACTTC. Translated: CASSLTGAEQYF.

V and J are TRBV30 and TRBJ2-7; 8 nucleotides line up with TRBD2. V shed 7 bases, J shed 4 bases, and the junction held 6 bases outside the gene matches. Germline CDR1 reads GTSNPN; CDR2 reads SVGIG (reference sequence). The CDR3 has 12 amino acids. The CDR3 here is CASTGGGYEQYF. In DNA form, the CDR3 reads TGTGCCTCCACGGGCGGGGGGTACGAGCAGTACTTC.

The gene calls are TRBV19 and TRBJ1-3, with a weak D call TRBD1 (5 bases). CDR3 length: 15 amino acids. Germline V gene data show CDR1 as LNHDA and CDR2 as SQIVND (reference sequence). V was trimmed by 6 bases and J by 3 bases, leaving 15 bases between them. The CDR3 bases are TGTGCCAGTAGCCCACAGGTATTTCTTGGAAACACCATATATTTT. The encoded protein is CASSPQVFLGNTIYF.

J is TRBJ2-5 and V is TRBV7-8; TRBD2 might be the D (6 bases). The germline gives CDR1 SGHVS, CDR2 FQNEAQ. Between the trimmed V and J ends, which lost 5 bases and 1 base, there was a span of 11 bases. The CDR3 consists of 14 residues. CDR3 amino acids: CASSHRDFQETQYF. The CDR3 coding sequence is TGTGCCAGCAGCCACCGGGACTTCCAAGAGACCCAGTACTTC.

This sequence joins TRBV7-8 and TRBJ2-5, with 7 positions matching TRBD1. Germline CDR1 reads SGHVS; CDR2 reads FQNEAQ. The CDR3 loop spans 13 amino acids. Germline trimming cut 4 bases from V and 3 bases from J; bases unmatched to any gene: 2. The CDR3, as DNA: TGTGCCAGCAGCTGGGACAGAGAAGAGACCCAGTACTTC. Its translation is CASSWDREETQYF.